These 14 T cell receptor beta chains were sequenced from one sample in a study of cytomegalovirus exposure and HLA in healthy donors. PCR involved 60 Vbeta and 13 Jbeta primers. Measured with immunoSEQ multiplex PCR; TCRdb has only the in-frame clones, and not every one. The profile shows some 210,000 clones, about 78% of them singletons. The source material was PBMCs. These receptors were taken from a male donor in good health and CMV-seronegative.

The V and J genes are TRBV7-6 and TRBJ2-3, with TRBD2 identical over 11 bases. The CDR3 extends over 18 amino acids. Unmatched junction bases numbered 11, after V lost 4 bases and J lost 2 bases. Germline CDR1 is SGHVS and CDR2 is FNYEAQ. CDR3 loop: CASSSTALGLADTDTQYF. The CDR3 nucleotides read TGTGCCAGCAGCTCGACAGCACTGGGACTAGCGGACACAGATACGCAGTATTTT.

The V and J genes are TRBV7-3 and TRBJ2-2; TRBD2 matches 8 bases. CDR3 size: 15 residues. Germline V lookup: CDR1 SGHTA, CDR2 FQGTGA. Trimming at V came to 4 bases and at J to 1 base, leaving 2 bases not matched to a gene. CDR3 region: CASSSTSGNTGELFF. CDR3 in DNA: TGTGCCAGCAGCTCAACTAGCGGGAACACCGGGGAGCTGTTTTTT.

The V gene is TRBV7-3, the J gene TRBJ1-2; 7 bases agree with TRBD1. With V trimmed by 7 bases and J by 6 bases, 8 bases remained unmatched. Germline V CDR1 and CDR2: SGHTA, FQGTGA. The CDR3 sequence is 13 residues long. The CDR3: CASTGDRADGYTF. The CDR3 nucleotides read TGTGCCAGCACCGGTGACAGGGCAGATGGCTACACCTTC.

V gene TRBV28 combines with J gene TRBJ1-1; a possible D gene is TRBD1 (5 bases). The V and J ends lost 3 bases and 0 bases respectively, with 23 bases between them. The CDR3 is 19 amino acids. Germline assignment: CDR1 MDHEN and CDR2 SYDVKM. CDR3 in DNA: TGTGCCAGCAGTTTTGAGCTGGTACTGGGGGGGAATATGAACACTGAAGCTTTCTTT. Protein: CASSFELVLGGNMNTEAFF.

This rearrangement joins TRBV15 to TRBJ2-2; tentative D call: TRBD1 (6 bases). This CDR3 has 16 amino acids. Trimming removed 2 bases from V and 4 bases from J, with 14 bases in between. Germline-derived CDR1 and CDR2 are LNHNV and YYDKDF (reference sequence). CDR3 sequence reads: CATSRTGFRGTGELFF. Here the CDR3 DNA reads TGTGCCACCAGCAGAACAGGGTTTCGGGGCACCGGGGAGCTGTTTTTT.

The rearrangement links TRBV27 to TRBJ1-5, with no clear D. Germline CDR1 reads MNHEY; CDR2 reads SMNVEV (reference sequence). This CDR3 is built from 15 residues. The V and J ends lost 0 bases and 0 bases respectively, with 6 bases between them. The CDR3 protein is CASSLSVYSNQPQHF. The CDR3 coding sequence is TGTGCCAGCAGTTTATCTGTATATAGCAATCAGCCCCAGCATTTT.

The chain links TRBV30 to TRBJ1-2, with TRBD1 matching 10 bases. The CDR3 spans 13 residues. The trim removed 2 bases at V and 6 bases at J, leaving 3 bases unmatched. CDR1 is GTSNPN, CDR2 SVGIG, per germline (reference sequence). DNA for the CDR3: TGTGCCTGGAGTCCGACAGGGGGCAATGGCTACACCTTC. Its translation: CAWSPTGGNGYTF. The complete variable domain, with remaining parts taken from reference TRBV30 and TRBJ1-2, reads SQTIHQWPATLVQPVGSPLSLECTVEGTSNPNLYWYRQAAGRGLQLLFYSVGIGQISSEVPQNLSASRPQDRQFILSSKKLLLSDSGFYLCAWSPTGGNGYTFGSGTRLTVV.

CDR3 DNA sequence: TGCGCCAGCAGCGATAGCGGGAGTGCCTACAATGAGCAGTTCTTC. It specifies CASSDSGSAYNEQFF. The chain carries TRBV5-1 and TRBJ2-1; 9 nucleotides line up with TRBD2. V lost 4 bases and J lost 2; bases outside the gene matches: 4. This CDR3 has 15 amino acids. CDR1 and CDR2 (germline): SGHRS, YFSETQ.

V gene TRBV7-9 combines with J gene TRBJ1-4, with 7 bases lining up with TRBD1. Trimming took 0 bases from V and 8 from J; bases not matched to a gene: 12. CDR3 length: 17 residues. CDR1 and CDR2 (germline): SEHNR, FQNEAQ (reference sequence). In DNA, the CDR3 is TGTGCCAGCAGCTTAGCGGTGAGGGGGCGGGTTGAAGAAAAACTGTTTTTT. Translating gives CASSLAVRGRVEEKLFF. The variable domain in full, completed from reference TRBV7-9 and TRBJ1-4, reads DTGVSQNPRHKITKRGQNVTFRCDPISEHNRLYWYRQTLGQGPEFLTYFQNEAQLEKSRLLSDRFSAERPKGSFSTLEIQRTEQGDSAMYLCASSLAVRGRVEEKLFFGSGTQLSVL.

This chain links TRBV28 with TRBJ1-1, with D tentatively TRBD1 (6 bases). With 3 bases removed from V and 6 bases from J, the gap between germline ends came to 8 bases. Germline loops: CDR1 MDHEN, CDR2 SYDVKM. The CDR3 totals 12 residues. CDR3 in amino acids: CASSFRGSEAFF. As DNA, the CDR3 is TGTGCCAGCAGTTTTAGGGGGTCTGAAGCTTTCTTT.

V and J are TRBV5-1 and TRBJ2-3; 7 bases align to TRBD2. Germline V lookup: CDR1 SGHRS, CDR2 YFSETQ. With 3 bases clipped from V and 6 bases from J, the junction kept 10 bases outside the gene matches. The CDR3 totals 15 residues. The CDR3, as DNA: TGCGCCAGCAGCTCGACGGGACTACCGGAGGATACGCAGTATTTT. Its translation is CASSSTGLPEDTQYF.

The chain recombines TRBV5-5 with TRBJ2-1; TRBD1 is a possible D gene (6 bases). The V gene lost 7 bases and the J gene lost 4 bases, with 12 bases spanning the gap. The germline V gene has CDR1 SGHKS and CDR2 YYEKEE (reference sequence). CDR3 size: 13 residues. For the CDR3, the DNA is TGTGCCAGCTATCGAGGGGGATACAATGAGCAGTTCTTC. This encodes CASYRGGYNEQFF.

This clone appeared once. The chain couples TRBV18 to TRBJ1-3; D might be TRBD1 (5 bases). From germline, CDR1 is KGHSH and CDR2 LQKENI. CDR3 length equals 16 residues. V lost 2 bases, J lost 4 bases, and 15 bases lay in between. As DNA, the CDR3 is TGTGCCAGCTCACCAAGAGAGCAGGGCTACGGAAACACCATATATTTT. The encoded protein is CASSPREQGYGNTIYF.

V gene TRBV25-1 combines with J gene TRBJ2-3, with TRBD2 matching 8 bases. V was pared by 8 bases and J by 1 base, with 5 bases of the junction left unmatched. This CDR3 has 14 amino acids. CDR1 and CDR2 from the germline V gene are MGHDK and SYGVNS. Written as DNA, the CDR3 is TGTGCCAGCGCCACCGGGGGGGGCACAGATACGCAGTATTTT. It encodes CASATGGGTDTQYF.